The 24 T cell receptor beta chains below all came from one sample that was sequenced in a study of blood T cell repertoires in COVID-19. Profiling relied on immunoSEQ multiplex PCR, and the TCRdb table lists in-frame clones only, not all of them. The sample gives around 260,000 clones, approximately 90% of which show up once; over 2% is in the top ten. The sample consisted of peripheral blood. These receptors came from a woman in her 30s with COVID-19, enrolled during active disease.

A few counts support this clone. The V call is TRBV19, the J call TRBJ1-5; 9 positions match TRBD1. The ends lost 4 bases at V and 5 bases at J; junction bases unmatched: 6. Germline assignment: CDR1 LNHDA and CDR2 SQIVND (reference sequence). There are 15 residues in the CDR3. Here the CDR3 reads CASSNTGGNYQPQHF. The CDR3 DNA follows: TGTGCCAGTAGTAATACAGGGGGCAACTATCAGCCCCAGCATTTT. Looking up the rest from reference TRBV19 and TRBJ1-5 gives the full variable domain: DGGITQSPKYLFRKEGQNVTLSCEQNLNHDAMYWYRQDPGQGLRLIYYSQIVNDFQKGDIAEGYSVSREKKESFPLTVTSAQKNPTAFYLCASSNTGGNYQPQHFGDGTRLSIL.

The CDR3 nucleotides are TGTGCCAGCAGCGTAAACAGGGGGACCAAGCAGTACTTC. Protein sequence: CASSVNRGTKQYF. The chain is built from TRBV9 and TRBJ2-7, with TRBD1 identical over 8 bases. The J segment lost 8 bases and the V segment lost 1 base, leaving 5 bases of the junction unmatched. Looked up from germline, CDR1 is SGDLS and CDR2 is YYNGEE. This CDR3 is built from 13 residues.

The chain links TRBV2 to TRBJ1-2; 7 nucleotides match TRBD1. CDR1 SNHLY and CDR2 FYNNEI come from the germline V gene. The CDR3 contains 14 residues. The V segment lost 4 bases and the J segment 3 bases; nucleotides outside the gene matches: 5. Here the CDR3 DNA reads TGTGCCAGCAGTGTCCAGGGGGAGGACTATGGCTACACCTTC. Protein sequence: CASSVQGEDYGYTF.

The chain employs TRBV7-3 and TRBJ2-7; tentatively, D is TRBD1 (7 bases). Per germline, CDR1 SGHTA and CDR2 FQGTGA. The V gene lost 2 bases and the J gene lost 2 bases, with 19 bases spanning the gap. The CDR3 runs to 17 residues. CDR3 nucleotides: TGTGCCAGCAGCTTATCGGGGGCAGGGGGTGACGCCTACGAGCAGTACTTC. Translation gives CASSLSGAGGDAYEQYF.

V is TRBV3-1 (or the pseudogene TRBV3-2) and J is TRBJ2-1, with a weak D call TRBD2 (6 bases). Germline CDR1 is LGHDT and CDR2 is YNNKEL (reference sequence). This CDR3 has 15 residues. Trimming removed 4 bases at V and 3 bases at J, with 13 bases between. CDR3 coding DNA: TGTGCCAGCAGCCGACTAGATCCAAACTACAATGAGCAGTTCTTC. This gives the protein CASSRLDPNYNEQFF.

V and J are TRBV21-1 and TRBJ2-7; the table's D gene call, TRBD1, was not cross checked with the DNA. TRBV21-1 represents a pseudogene. The CDR3 sequence is 17 residues long. CDR3 sequence: CASSKRAGQASSYEQYF. As DNA, the CDR3 is TGTGCCAGCAGCAAAAGGGCAGGACAGGCCTCGTCCTACGAGCAGTACTTC.

The genes are TRBV18 and TRBJ1-1; 7 bases are shared with TRBD1. The germline gives CDR1 KGHSH, CDR2 LQKENI. This CDR3 contains 14 residues. V shed 3 bases and J 0 bases; nucleotides not matched to a gene: 1. CDR3 sequence (DNA): TGTGCCAGCTCACCCGGGACAGTGAACACTGAAGCTTTCTTT. Translating gives CASSPGTVNTEAFF.

This rearrangement joins TRBV28 to TRBJ2-2, with 8 bases matching TRBD2. The J segment lost 3 bases and the V segment lost 7 bases, leaving 7 bases of the junction unmatched. The CDR3 is made up of 15 amino acids. The germline gives CDR1 MDHEN, CDR2 SYDVKM. As DNA, the CDR3 is TGTGCCAGCAATCCGGGACTAGGGGACACCGGGGAGCTGTTTTTT. It codes for CASNPGLGDTGELFF.

The chain employs TRBV7-9 and TRBJ1-2, with D possibly being TRBD1 (6 bases). CDR1 SEHNR and CDR2 FQNEAQ come from the germline V gene (reference sequence). V was shortened by 1 base and J by 8 bases, with 14 bases between the two germline ends. The CDR3 runs 14 residues. CDR3 in DNA: TGTGCCAGCAGCTTAGAAAACAGGGCTGGCGGCTACACCTTC. Its translation is CASSLENRAGGYTF.

This clone was observed a handful of times. V is TRBV4-2 and J is TRBJ2-1; 7 positions agree with TRBD2. V lost 6 bases to trimming and J lost 4 bases; unmatched junction nucleotides: 3. The CDR3 runs to 13 residues. Germline-derived CDR1 and CDR2 are LGHNA and YNFKEQ. The CDR3 DNA reads as TGTGCCAGCAGGGAAGCGGGGTACAATGAGCAGTTCTTC. Protein: CASREAGYNEQFF.

This clone appeared once. The rearrangement links TRBV5-1 to TRBJ1-2; D is possibly TRBD1 (6 bases). CDR1 is SGHRS, CDR2 YFSETQ, per germline. This CDR3 is built from 14 residues. V gave up 4 bases and J gave up 2 bases, with 12 bases separating them. CDR3 residues: CASSVGGQNYGYTF. The CDR3 bases are TGCGCCAGCAGCGTGGGGGGGCAAAACTATGGCTACACCTTC.

This clone was counted once. One end of the junction varies from germline; a read error may be responsible. The chain is built from TRBV30 and TRBJ1-2, with 8 bases aligning to TRBD1. From germline, CDR1 is GTSNPN and CDR2 SVGIG (reference sequence). The CDR3 has 11 residues. CDR3 in amino acids: CAWSLGTGFRF. CDR3 DNA: TGTGCCTGGAGCCTCGGGACAGGCTTTCGATTC.

This rearrangement joins TRBV7-8 to TRBJ2-1; 7 bases are a match to TRBD1. V lost 3 bases and J lost 2; bases outside the gene matches: 1. The CDR3 has 14 residues. The V gene's germline CDR1 is SGHVS and CDR2 FQNEAQ. For the CDR3, the DNA is TGTGCCAGCAGCTTTGGGACAGCCTACAATGAGCAGTTCTTC. It yields the protein CASSFGTAYNEQFF.

This chain joins TRBV10-1 and TRBJ2-1; D is perhaps TRBD2 (5 bases). This CDR3 is built from 14 residues. The V end lost 8 bases, the J end lost 5 bases, and 16 bases lay between the germline ends. Germline V gene lookup returns CDR1 WNHNN and CDR2 SYGVQD (reference sequence). The CDR3 DNA sequence: TGCGCCAGCTCCCTCGGGGAGAAAAACAATGAGCAGTTCTTC. Amino acid sequence: CASSLGEKNNEQFF.

The V and J genes are TRBV2 and TRBJ2-7; D might be TRBD1 (5 bases). The CDR3 covers 13 residues. Trimming pared 3 bases from V and 5 bases from J, leaving 11 bases between. CDR1 is SNHLY, CDR2 FYNNEI, per germline. CDR3: CASSEQGKDEQYF. The CDR3 DNA follows: TGTGCCAGCAGTGAGCAGGGAAAGGACGAGCAGTACTTC.

The V and J genes are TRBV24-1 and TRBJ2-1, with 11 bases matching TRBD1. The CDR3 extends over 18 amino acids. CDR1 KGHDR and CDR2 SFDVKD come from the germline V gene. After removal of 5 bases from V and 0 bases from J, the junction contained 8 bases not matched to a gene. In DNA form, the CDR3 reads TGTGCCACCAGTGCACTGAGGGGACAGGGGGGCTCCTACAATGAGCAGTTCTTC. This codes for CATSALRGQGGSYNEQFF.

V is TRBV14 and J is TRBJ1-1; D perhaps matches TRBD1 (6 bases). CDR3 length: 16 residues. V gave up 2 bases and J gave up 3 bases, with 16 bases separating them. Germline CDR1 SGHDN, CDR2 FVKESK. The DNA for the CDR3 is TGTGCCAGCAGCCAACTGACGGGGGGCGTCGACACTGAAGCTTTCTTT. It translates to CASSQLTGGVDTEAFF.

The chain combines TRBV7-9 with TRBJ1-6; 7 bases are a match to TRBD1. The germline CDR1 and CDR2 sequences are SEHNR and FQNEAQ (reference sequence). Trimming took 5 bases from V and 4 from J; bases not matched to a gene: 5. The CDR3 is 15 residues long. The CDR3 DNA reads as TGTGCCAGCAGCACCCAGACAGGGTATAATTCACCCCTCCACTTT. Protein sequence: CASSTQTGYNSPLHF.

The chain employs TRBV7-9 and TRBJ2-7; TRBD1 matches at 8 bases. V lost 4 bases, J lost 4 bases, and 6 bases stayed unmatched. Per the germline V gene, CDR1 is SEHNR and CDR2 is FQNEAQ (reference sequence). CDR3 length: 14 amino acids. The CDR3 DNA follows: TGTGCCAGCAGCTCGGAGACAGGGGCGTACGAGCAGTACTTC. Translation gives CASSSETGAYEQYF.

In this sample, this clone turned up once. Within the sample, other DNA sequences also encode this same CDR3. CDR3: CASSLLGGRPYEQYF. CDR3 coding DNA: TGTGCCAGCAGTTTATTGGGCGGGAGGCCCTACGAGCAGTACTTC. The V gene is TRBV27, the J gene TRBJ2-7; TRBD2 agrees at 8 bases. CDR1 and CDR2 (germline): MNHEY, SMNVEV (reference sequence). The ends lost 1 base at V and 2 bases at J; junction bases unmatched: 4. The CDR3 extends over 15 amino acids.

The chain joins TRBV21-1 to TRBJ2-1; TRBD2, the table's D call, was not compared with the DNA. TRBV21-1 constitutes a pseudogene. CDR3 length: 15 residues. The CDR3 is CASSTGLVSYNEQFF. Here the CDR3 DNA reads TGTGCCAGCAGTACGGGACTGGTTTCCTACAATGAGCAGTTCTTC.

The chain recombines TRBV10-3 with TRBJ2-2; 7 bases are a match to TRBD2. CDR3 length equals 17 residues. V dropped 0 bases and J dropped 0; count of bases not matched to a gene: 4. Germline loops: CDR1 ENHRY, CDR2 SYGVKD. For the CDR3, the DNA is TGTGCCATCAGTGAGTCAGCGGGGCTTACGAACACCGGGGAGCTGTTTTTT. Amino acid sequence: CAISESAGLTNTGELFF.

This chain joins TRBV2 and TRBJ2-5; 10 bases map to TRBD2. Germline V gene lookup returns CDR1 SNHLY and CDR2 FYNNEI. The V segment lost 1 base and the J segment 7 bases; nucleotides outside the gene matches: 9. This CDR3 spans 16 amino acids. The CDR3 spells CASSEVVAGGLRTQYF. The DNA of the CDR3 is TGTGCCAGCAGTGAAGTTGTAGCGGGAGGCCTCCGGACCCAGTACTTC.

The gene calls are TRBV7-6 and TRBJ2-1, with 14 bases that match TRBD2. CDR1 and CDR2 from the germline V gene are SGHVS and FNYEAQ. V lost 5 bases to trimming and J lost 4 bases; unmatched junction nucleotides: 7. The CDR3 has 17 residues. The CDR3 nucleotides are TGTGCCAGCAGCCTCCGGACTAGCGGGAGGACATACAATGAGCAGTTCTTC. It translates to CASSLRTSGRTYNEQFF.